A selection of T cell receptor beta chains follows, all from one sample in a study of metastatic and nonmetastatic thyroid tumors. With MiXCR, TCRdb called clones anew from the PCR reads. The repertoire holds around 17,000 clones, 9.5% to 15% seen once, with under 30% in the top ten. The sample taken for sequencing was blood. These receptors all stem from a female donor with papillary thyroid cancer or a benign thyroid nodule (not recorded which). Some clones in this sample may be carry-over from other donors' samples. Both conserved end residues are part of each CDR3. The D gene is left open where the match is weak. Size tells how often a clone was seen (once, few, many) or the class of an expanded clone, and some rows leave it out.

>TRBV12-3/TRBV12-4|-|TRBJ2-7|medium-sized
CASSFILGGPYF
TGTGCCAGCAGTTTTATATTGGGGGGTCCGTACTTC
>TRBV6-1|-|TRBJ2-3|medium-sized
CASRGRNTDTQYF
TGTGCCAGCAGAGGACGGAACACAGATACGCAGTATTTT
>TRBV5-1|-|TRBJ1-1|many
CASSLEPNTEAFF
TGCGCCAGCAGCCTCGAGCCGAACACTGAAGCTTTCTTT
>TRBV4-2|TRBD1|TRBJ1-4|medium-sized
CASSQGQGGEKLFF
TGTGCCAGCAGCCAAGGGCAGGGGGGTGAAAAACTGTTTTTT
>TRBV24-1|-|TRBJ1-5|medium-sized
CATSDPGGQQPQHF
TGTGCCACCAGTGACCCGGGTGGCCAGCAGCCCCAGCATTTT
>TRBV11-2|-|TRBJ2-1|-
CASSRGTYSSSDYQFF
TGTGCCAGCAGCCGAGGGACCTATTCTTCGTCTGATTATCAGTTCTTC
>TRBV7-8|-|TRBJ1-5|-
CASSWGGSGGNQPQHF
TGTGCCAGCAGCTGGGGGGGTTCCGGTGGCAATCAGCCCCAGCATTTT
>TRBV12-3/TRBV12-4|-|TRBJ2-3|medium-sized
CASSFNLGTQYF
TGTGCCAGCAGTTTTAATCTCGGTACGCAGTATTTT
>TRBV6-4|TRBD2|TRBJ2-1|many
CASLLGVAGGSSYNEQFF
TGTGCCAGCCTCCTTGGTGTAGCGGGAGGGAGCTCCTACAATGAGCAGTTCTTC
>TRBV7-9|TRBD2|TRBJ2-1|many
CASSLEGLLAANQFF
TGTGCCAGCAGCTTAGAAGGTCTCCTAGCGGCAAATCAGTTCTTC
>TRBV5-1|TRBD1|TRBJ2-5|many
CASREGQGVEETQYF
TGCGCCAGCAGAGAGGGACAGGGGGTTGAGGAGACCCAGTACTTC
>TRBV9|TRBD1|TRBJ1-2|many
CASGRTGGLDGYTF
TGTGCCAGCGGAAGAACAGGGGGACTTGATGGCTACACCTTC
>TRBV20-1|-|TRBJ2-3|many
CSAQPSSEYTDTQYF
TGCAGTGCTCAACCCTCTAGCGAATACACAGATACGCAGTATTTT
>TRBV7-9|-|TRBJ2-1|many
CASSLGGGNEQSF
TGTGCCAGCAGCTTAGGGGGGGGCAATGAGCAGTCCTTC
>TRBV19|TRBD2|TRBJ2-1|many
CASSPGGGHNEQFF
TGTGCCAGTAGTCCCGGCGGGGGACACAATGAGCAGTTCTTC
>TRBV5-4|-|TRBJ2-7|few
CASSLDRLGYEQYF
TGTGCCAGCAGCTTGGACAGGCTGGGCTACGAGCAGTACTTC
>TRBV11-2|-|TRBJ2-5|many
CASSLEGGISETQYF
TGTGCCAGCAGCTTAGAGGGAGGAATATCGGAGACCCAGTACTTC
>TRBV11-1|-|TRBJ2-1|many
CASSLRRLSGSDEQFF
TGTGCCAGCAGCCTTCGCCGACTAAGTGGGAGCGATGAGCAGTTCTTC
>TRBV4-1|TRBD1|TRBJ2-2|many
CASSLLTGSTGELFF
TGCGCCAGCAGCCTCCTGACAGGGAGTACCGGGGAGCTGTTTTTT
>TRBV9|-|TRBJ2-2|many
CASSASGHYNTGELFF
TGTGCCAGCAGCGCCTCGGGACACTATAACACCGGGGAGCTGTTTTTT
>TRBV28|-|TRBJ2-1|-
CASTPLGGRAYNEQFF
TGTGCCAGCACTCCGTTAGGGGGGCGAGCCTACAATGAGCAGTTCTTC
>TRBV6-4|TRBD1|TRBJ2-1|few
CASRIKGAGVLF
TGTGCCAGCAGGATAAAGGGGGCCGGGGTGCTCTTC
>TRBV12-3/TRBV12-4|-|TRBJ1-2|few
CASSVLGDGYTF
TGTGCCAGCAGTGTCCTTGGAGATGGCTACACCTTC
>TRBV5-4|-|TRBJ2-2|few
CASSFDVSTGELFF
TGTGCCAGCAGCTTCGATGTCTCCACCGGGGAGCTGTTTTTT
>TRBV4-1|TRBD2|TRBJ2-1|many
CASSQAGLAGRNEQFF
TGCGCCAGCAGCCAAGCCGGGTTAGCGGGACGCAATGAGCAGTTCTTC
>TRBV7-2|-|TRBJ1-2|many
CASSGSSGGIVYTF
TGTGCCAGCAGCGGTAGCTCCGGGGGCATCGTCTACACCTTC